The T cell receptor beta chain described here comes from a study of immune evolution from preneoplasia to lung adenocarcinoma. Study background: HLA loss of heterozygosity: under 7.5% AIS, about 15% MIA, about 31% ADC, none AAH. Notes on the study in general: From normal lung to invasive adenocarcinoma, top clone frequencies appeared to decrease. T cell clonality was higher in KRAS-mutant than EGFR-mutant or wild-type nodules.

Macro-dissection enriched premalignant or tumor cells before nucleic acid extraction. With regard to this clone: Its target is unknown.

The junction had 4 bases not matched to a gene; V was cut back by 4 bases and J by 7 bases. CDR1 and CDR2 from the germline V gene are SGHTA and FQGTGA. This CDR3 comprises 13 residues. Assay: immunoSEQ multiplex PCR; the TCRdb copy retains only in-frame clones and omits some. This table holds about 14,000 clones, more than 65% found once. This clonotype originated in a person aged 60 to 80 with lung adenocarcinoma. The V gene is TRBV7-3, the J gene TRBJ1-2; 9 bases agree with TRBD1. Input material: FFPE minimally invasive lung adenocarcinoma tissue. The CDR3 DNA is TGTGCCAGCAGCTCGGGACAGGGTCTTGGCTACACCTTC. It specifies CASSSGQGLGYTF.